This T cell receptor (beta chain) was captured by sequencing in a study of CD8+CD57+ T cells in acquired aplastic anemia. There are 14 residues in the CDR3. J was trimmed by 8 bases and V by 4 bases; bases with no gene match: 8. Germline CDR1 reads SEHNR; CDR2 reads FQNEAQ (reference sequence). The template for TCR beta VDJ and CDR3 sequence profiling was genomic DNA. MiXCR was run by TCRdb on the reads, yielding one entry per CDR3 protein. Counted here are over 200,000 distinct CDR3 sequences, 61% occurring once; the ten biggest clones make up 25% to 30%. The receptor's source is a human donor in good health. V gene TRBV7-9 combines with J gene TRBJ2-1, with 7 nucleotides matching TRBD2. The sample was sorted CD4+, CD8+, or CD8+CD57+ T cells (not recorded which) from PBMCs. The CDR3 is CASSSPLAADEQFF. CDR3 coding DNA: TGTGCCAGCAGCTCACCGCTAGCGGCTGATGAGCAGTTCTTC.